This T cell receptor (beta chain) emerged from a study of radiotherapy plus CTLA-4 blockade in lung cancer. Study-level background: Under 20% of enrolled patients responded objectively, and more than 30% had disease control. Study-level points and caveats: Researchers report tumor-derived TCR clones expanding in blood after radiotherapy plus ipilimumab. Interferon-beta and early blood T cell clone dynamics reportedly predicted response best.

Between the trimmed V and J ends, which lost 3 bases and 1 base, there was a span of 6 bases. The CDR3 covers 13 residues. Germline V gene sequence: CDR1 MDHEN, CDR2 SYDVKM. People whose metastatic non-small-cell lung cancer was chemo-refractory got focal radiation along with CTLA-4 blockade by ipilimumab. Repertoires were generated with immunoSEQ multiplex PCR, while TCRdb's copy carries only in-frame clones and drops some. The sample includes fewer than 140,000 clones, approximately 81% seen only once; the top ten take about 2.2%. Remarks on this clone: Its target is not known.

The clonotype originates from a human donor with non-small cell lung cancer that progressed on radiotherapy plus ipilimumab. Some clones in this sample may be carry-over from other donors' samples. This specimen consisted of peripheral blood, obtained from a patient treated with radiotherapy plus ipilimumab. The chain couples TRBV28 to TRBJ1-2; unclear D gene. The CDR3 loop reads CASSFANNYGYTF. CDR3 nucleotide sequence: TGTGCCAGCAGTTTTGCGAATAACTATGGCTACACCTTC.